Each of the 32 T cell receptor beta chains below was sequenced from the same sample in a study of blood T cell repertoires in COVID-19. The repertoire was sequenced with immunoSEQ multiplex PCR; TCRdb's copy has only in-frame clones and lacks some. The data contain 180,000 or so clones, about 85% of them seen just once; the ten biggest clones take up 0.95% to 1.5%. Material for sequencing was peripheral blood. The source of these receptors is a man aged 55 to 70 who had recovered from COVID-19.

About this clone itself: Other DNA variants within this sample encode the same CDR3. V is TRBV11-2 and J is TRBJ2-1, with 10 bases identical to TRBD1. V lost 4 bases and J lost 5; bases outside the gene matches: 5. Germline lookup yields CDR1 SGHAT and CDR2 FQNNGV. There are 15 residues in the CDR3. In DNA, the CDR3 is TGTGCCAGCAGCTCATCGGACAGGGGGGACAATGAGCAGTTCTTC. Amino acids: CASSSSDRGDNEQFF. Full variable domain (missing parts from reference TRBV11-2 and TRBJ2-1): EAGVAQSPRYKIIEKRQSVAFWCNPISGHATLYWYQQILGQGPKLLIQFQNNGVVDDSQLPKDRFSAERLKGVDSTLKIQPAKLEDSAVYLCASSSSDRGDNEQFFGPGTRLTVL.

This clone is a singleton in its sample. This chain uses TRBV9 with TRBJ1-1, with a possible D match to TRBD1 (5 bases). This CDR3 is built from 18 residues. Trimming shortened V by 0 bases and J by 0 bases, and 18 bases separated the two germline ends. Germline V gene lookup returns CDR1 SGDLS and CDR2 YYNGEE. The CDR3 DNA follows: TGTGCCAGCAGCGTAGAAGGGGCAGCTTGGACCATGAACACTGAAGCTTTCTTT. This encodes CASSVEGAAWTMNTEAFF.

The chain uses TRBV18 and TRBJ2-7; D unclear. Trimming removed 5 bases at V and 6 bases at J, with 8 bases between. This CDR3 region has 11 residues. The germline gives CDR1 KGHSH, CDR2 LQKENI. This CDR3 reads CASSVRGEQYF. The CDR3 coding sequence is TGTGCCAGCTCAGTGAGAGGCGAGCAGTACTTC.

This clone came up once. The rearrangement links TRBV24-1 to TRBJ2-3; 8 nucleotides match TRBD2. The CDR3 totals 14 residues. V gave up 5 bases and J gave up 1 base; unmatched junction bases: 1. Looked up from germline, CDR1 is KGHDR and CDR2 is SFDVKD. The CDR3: CATSVSGGTDTQYF. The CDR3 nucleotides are TGTGCCACCAGTGTTAGCGGGGGCACAGATACGCAGTATTTT.

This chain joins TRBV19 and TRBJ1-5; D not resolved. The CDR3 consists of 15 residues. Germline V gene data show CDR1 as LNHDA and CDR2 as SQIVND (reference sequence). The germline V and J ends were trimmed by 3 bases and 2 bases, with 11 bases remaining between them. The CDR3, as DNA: TGTGCCAGTAGTATCCCGGGGTATGGCAATCAGCCCCAGCATTTT. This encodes CASSIPGYGNQPQHF.

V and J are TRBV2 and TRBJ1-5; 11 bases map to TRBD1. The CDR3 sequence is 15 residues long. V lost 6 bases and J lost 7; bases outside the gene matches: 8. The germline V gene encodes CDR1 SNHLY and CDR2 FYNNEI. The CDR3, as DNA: TGTGCCAGCAGGGACCGGGACAGGGGGTTGCAGCCCCAGCATTTT. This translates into CASRDRDRGLQPQHF.

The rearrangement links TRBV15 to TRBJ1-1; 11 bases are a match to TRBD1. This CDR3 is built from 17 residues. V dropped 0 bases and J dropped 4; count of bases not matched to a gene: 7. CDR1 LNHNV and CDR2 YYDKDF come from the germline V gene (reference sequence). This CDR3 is CATSRDPRDRGATEAFF. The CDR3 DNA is TGTGCCACCAGCAGAGACCCGCGGGACAGGGGGGCCACTGAAGCTTTCTTT.

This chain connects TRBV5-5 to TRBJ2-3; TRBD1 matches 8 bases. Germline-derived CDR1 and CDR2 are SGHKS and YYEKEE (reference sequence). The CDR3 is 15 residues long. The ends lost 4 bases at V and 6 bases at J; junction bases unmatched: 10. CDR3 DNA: TGTGCCAGCAGCCCGGGACAGGTGAATCTCGATACGCAGTATTTT. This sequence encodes CASSPGQVNLDTQYF.

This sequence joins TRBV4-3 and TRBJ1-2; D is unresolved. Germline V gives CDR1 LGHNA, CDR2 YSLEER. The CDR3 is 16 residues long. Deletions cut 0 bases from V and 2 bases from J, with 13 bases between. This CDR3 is CASSQEFTHWNYGYTF. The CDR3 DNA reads TGCGCCAGCAGCCAAGAGTTTACTCATTGGAACTATGGCTACACCTTC.

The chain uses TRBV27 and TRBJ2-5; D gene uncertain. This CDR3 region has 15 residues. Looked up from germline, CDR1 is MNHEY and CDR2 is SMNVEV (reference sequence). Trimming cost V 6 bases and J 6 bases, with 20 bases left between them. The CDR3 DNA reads TGTGCCAGCAGGTCTAGGCAGAATAGCATCCAGACCCAGTACTTC. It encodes CASRSRQNSIQTQYF.

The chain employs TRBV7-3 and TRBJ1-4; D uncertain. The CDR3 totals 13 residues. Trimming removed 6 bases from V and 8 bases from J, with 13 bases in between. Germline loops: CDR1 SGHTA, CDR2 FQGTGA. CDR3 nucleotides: TGTGCCAGCAGTCCCTCTGCGGGAGAAAAACTGTTTTTT. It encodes CASSPSAGEKLFF.

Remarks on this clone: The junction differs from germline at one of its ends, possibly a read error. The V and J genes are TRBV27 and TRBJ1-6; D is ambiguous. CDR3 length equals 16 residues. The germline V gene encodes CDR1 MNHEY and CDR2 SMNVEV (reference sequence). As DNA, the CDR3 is TGTGCCAGCAGCTTATTCCCCGGGGTGAGCAATTCACCCCTCCACTTT. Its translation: CASSLFPGVSNSPLHF.

CDR3: CASSLDLLYEQYF. In DNA, the CDR3 is TGCGCCAGCAGCTTGGACCTATTGTACGAGCAGTACTTC. The chain combines TRBV5-1 with TRBJ2-7, with D unresolved. Germline CDR1 reads SGHRS; CDR2 reads YFSETQ. The CDR3 has 13 amino acids. Trimming removed 0 bases from V and 4 bases from J, with 8 bases in between. Using reference TRBV5-1 and TRBJ2-7 for the parts outside the CDR3, the full variable domain is KAGVTQTPRYLIKTRGQQVTLSCSPISGHRSVSWYQQTPGQGLQFLFEYFSETQRNKGNFPGRFSGRQFSNSRSEMNVSTLELGDSALYLCASSLDLLYEQYFGPGTRLTVT.

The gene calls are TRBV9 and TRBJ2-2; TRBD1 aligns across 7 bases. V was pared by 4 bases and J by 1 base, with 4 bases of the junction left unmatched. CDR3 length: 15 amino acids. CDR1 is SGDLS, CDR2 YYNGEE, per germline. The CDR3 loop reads CASSPTGQNTGELFF. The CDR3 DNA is TGTGCCAGCAGCCCGACAGGGCAGAACACCGGGGAGCTGTTTTTT.

CDR3 sequence reads: CASSAENLQPQHF. CDR3 DNA: TGTGCCAGCTCCGCGGAGAATCTTCAGCCCCAGCATTTT. This sequence joins TRBV18 and TRBJ1-5, with D unclear. The ends were cut back, 6 bases at V and 6 bases at J, with 12 bases in the middle. The germline V gene encodes CDR1 KGHSH and CDR2 LQKENI. The length of the CDR3 is 13 residues. Variable domain in full (rest from reference TRBV18 and TRBJ1-5): NAGVMQNPRHLVRRRGQEARLRCSPMKGHSHVYWYRQLPEEGLKFMVYLQKENIIDESGMPKERFSAEFPKEGPSILRIQQVVRGDSAAYFCASSAENLQPQHFGDGTRLSIL.

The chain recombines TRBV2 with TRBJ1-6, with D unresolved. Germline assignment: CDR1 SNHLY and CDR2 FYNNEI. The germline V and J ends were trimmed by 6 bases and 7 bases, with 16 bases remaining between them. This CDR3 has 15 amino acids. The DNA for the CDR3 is TGTGCCAGCAGGAGCCTAATCAACCGGAATTCACCCCTCCACTTT. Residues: CASRSLINRNSPLHF.

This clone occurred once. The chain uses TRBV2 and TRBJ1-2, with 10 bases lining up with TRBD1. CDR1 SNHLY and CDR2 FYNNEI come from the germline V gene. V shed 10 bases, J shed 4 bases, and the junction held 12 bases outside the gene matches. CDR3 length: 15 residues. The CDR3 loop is CATNTGTGAFYGYTF. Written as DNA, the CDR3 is TGTGCCACCAACACCGGGACAGGGGCTTTCTATGGCTACACCTTC.

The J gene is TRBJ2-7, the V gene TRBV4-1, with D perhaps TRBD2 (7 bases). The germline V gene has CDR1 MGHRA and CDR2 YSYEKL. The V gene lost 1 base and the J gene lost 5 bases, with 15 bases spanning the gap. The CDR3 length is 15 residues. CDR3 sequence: CASSQGGGGRNEQYF. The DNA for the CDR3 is TGCGCCAGCAGCCAAGGTGGGGGGGGCAGGAACGAGCAGTACTTC.

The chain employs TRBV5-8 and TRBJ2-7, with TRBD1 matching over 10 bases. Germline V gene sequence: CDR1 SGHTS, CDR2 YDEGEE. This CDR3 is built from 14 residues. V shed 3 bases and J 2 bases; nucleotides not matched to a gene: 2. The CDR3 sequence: CASSSGQGTYEQYF. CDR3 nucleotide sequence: TGTGCCAGCAGCTCGGGACAGGGGACCTACGAGCAGTACTTC.

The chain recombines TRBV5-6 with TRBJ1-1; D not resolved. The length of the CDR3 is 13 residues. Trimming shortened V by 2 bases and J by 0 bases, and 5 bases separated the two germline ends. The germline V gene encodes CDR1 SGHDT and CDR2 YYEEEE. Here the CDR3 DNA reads TGTGCCAGCAGCTTACAGATGAACACTGAAGCTTTCTTT. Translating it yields CASSLQMNTEAFF.

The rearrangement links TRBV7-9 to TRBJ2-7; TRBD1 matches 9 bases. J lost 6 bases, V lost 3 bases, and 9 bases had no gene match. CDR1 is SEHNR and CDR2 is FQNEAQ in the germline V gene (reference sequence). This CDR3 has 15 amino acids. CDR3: CASSLGDRARGEQYF. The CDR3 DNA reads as TGTGCCAGCAGCTTGGGGGACAGGGCAAGGGGCGAGCAGTACTTC.

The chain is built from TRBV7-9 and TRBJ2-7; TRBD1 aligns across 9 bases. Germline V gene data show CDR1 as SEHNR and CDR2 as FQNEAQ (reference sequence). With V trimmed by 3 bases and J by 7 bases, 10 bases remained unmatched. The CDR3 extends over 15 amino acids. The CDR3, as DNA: TGTGCCAGCAGCTTCCGTACGGGACAGGGTGAGGAGCAGTACTTC. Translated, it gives CASSFRTGQGEEQYF. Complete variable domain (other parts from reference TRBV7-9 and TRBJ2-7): DTGVSQNPRHKITKRGQNVTFRCDPISEHNRLYWYRQTLGQGPEFLTYFQNEAQLEKSRLLSDRFSAERPKGSFSTLEIQRTEQGDSAMYLCASSFRTGQGEEQYFGPGTRLTVT.

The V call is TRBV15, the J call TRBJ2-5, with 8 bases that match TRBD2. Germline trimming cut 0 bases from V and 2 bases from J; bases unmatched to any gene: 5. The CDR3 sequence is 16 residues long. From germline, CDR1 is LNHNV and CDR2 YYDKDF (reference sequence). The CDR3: CATSRDLAGGQETQYF. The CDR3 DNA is TGTGCCACCAGCAGAGATCTGGCGGGGGGTCAAGAGACCCAGTACTTC.

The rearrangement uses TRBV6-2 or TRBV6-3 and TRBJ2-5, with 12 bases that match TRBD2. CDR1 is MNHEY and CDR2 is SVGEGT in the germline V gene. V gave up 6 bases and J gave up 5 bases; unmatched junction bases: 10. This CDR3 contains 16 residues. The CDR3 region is CASSPSSGGAGETQYF. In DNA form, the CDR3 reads TGTGCCAGCAGCCCCTCTAGCGGGGGGGCCGGGGAGACCCAGTACTTC.

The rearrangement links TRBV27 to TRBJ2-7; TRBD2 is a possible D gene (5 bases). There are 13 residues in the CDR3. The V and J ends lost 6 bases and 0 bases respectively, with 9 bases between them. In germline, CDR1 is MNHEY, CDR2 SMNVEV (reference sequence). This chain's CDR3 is CASRSLVSYEQYF. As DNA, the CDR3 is TGTGCCAGCAGATCACTAGTCTCCTACGAGCAGTACTTC.

The CDR3: CATALPGSTNEKLFF. CDR3 bases: TGTGCCACTGCTCTCCCGGGATCAACTAATGAAAAACTGTTTTTT. The chain has TRBV10-3 and TRBJ1-4; D is undetermined. The germline CDR1 and CDR2 sequences are ENHRY and SYGVKD. The CDR3 loop spans 15 amino acids. Trimming pared 10 bases from V and 0 bases from J, leaving 15 bases between.

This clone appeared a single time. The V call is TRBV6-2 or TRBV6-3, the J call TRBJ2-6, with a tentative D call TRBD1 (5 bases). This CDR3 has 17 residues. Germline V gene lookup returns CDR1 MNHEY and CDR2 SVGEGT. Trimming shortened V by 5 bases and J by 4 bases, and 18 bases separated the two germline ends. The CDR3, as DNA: TGTGCCAGCAGTCAACAGGCCTGGGGAACAGGGGCCAACGTCCTGACTTTC. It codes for CASSQQAWGTGANVLTF.

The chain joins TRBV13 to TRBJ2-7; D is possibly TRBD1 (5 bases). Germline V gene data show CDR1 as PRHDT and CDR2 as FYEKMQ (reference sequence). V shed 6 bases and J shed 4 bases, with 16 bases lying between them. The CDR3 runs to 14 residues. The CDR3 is CASREARATYEQYF. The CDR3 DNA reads TGTGCCAGCAGAGAGGCCAGGGCCACGTACGAGCAGTACTTC.

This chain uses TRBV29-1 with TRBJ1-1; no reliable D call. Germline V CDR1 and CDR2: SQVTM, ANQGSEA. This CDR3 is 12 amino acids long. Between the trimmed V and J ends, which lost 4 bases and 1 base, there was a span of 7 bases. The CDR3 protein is CSVASTNTEAFF. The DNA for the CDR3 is TGCAGCGTTGCGAGCACGAACACTGAAGCTTTCTTT.

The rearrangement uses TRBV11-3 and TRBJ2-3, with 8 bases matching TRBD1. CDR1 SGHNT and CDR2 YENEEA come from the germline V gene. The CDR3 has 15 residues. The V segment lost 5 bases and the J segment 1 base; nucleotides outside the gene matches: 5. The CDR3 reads CASSPGTGGTDTQYF. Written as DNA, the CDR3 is TGTGCCAGCAGCCCCGGGACAGGTGGCACAGATACGCAGTATTTT. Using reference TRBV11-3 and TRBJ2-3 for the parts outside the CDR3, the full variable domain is EAGVVQSPRYKIIEKKQPVAFWCNPISGHNTLYWYLQNLGQGPELLIRYENEEAVDDSQLPKDRFSAERLKGVDSTLKIQPAELGDSAVYLCASSPGTGGTDTQYFGPGTRLTVL.

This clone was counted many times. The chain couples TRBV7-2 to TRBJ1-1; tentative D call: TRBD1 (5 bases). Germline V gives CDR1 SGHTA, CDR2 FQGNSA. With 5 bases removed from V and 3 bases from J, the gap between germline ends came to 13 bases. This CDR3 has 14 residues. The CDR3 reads CASSPTPGYTEAFF. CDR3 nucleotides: TGTGCCAGCAGCCCGACGCCAGGGTACACTGAAGCTTTCTTT.

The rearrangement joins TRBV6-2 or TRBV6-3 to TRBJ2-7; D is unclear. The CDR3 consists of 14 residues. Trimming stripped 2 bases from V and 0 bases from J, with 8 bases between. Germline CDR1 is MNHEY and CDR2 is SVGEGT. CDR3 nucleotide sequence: TGTGCCAGCAGTTACGTGGGCCCCTCCTACGAGCAGTACTTC. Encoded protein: CASSYVGPSYEQYF.